Listed here are 3 T cell receptor beta chains from one sample, sequenced in a study of T-cell reconstitution after alpha-beta-depleted transplantation in children. Unique molecular identifiers were incorporated during preparation of the TCRbeta library. TCRdb ran MiXCR on the PCR reads and lists one entry per CDR3 protein. The sample includes 420,000 or so distinct CDR3 sequences, roughly a tenth of them seen just once. Sequenced material: PBMCs from the stem cell graft donor, taken from the stem cell graft. The source is a human donor who donated a stem cell graft to a child with acute myeloid leukemia.

This rearrangement joins TRBV15 to TRBJ2-7, with unresolved D. The CDR3 has 15 amino acids. CDR1 and CDR2 (germline): LNHNV, YYDKDF (reference sequence). Trimming took 8 bases from V and 0 from J, leaving 17 bases between them. The CDR3 sequence: CATGPGWYNSYEQYF. In DNA form, the CDR3 reads TGTGCCACCGGGCCCGGGTGGTATAACTCCTACGAGCAGTACTTC.

The chain joins TRBV6-2 or TRBV6-3 to TRBJ2-4; no firm D call. Germline CDR1 is MNHEY and CDR2 is SVGEGT. The CDR3 totals 16 residues. Trimming pared 7 bases from V and 0 bases from J, leaving 16 bases between. CDR3 protein: CASKMGFGLAKNIQYF. In DNA form, the CDR3 reads TGTGCCAGCAAGATGGGTTTTGGGCTAGCCAAAAACATTCAGTACTTC.

This clonotype was counted between two and nine times. The chain couples TRBV20-1 to TRBJ2-1, with 7 nucleotides matching TRBD2. The CDR3 covers 13 residues. Unmatched junction bases numbered 8, after V lost 3 bases and J lost 9 bases. Germline V lookup: CDR1 DFQATT, CDR2 SNEGSKA (reference sequence). The CDR3 DNA sequence: TGCAGTGCTAGGGGGGGGATTACAGTTGAGCAGTTCTTC. This codes for CSARGGITVEQFF.